One sample yielded the 26 T cell receptor beta chains listed below, sequenced in a study of blood T cell repertoires in COVID-19. Clones were sequenced by immunoSEQ multiplex PCR, and TCRdb holds only the in-frame ones, with some missing. The table shows roughly 7,800 clones, with almost 90% occurring only once. The sequenced sample was peripheral blood. All receptors derive from a woman in her 50s with active or convalescent COVID-19.

This clone showed up just a few times. This chain joins TRBV7-9 and TRBJ2-7; D may be TRBD1 (6 bases). V dropped 5 bases and J dropped 3 bases, with 8 bases sitting between them. Germline lookup yields CDR1 SEHNR and CDR2 FQNEAQ (reference sequence). This CDR3 contains 12 residues. DNA for the CDR3: TGTGCCAGCAGCGACAGGAGCTACGAGCAGTACTTC. Its protein product is CASSDRSYEQYF.

The chain couples TRBV5-1 to TRBJ2-7; maybe TRBD2 (7 bases). Trimming stripped 4 bases from V and 4 bases from J, with 15 bases between. CDR1 and CDR2 (germline): SGHRS, YFSETQ. This CDR3 spans 14 amino acids. CDR3 in DNA: TGCGCCAGCAGCCCCCGGGGGGCTGTGTACGAGCAGTACTTC. Its translation: CASSPRGAVYEQYF.

The chain has TRBV11-2 and TRBJ1-2; D is possibly TRBD1 (5 bases). The CDR3 extends over 16 amino acids. Deletions cut 6 bases from V and 8 bases from J, with 25 bases between. From germline, CDR1 is SGHAT and CDR2 FQNNGV. The CDR3 DNA reads as TGTGCCAGCAGGGCCTATGGAGGGGATCAAGGTCGGGGCTACACCTTC. This codes for CASRAYGGDQGRGYTF. Complete variable domain (other parts from reference TRBV11-2 and TRBJ1-2): EAGVAQSPRYKIIEKRQSVAFWCNPISGHATLYWYQQILGQGPKLLIQFQNNGVVDDSQLPKDRFSAERLKGVDSTLKIQPAKLEDSAVYLCASRAYGGDQGRGYTFGSGTRLTVV.

This clone was seen once. The chain combines TRBV30 with TRBJ1-2; D is uncertain. CDR3 length: 14 residues. The V gene's germline CDR1 is GTSNPN and CDR2 SVGIG (reference sequence). The V and J ends lost 4 bases and 8 bases respectively, with 20 bases between them. The CDR3, as DNA: TGTGCCTGGATACGGTCCTCCTCAACGGGGGGCTACACCTTC. It yields the protein CAWIRSSSTGGYTF.

Only a few counts were recorded for this clone. The rearrangement links TRBV2 to TRBJ2-5; TRBD2 matches 8 bases. The V gene end was trimmed by 3 bases and the J gene end by 5 bases; junction bases not matched to a gene: 11. This CDR3 is built from 16 residues. CDR1 is SNHLY and CDR2 is FYNNEI in the germline V gene. CDR3 residues: CASSDPGSGSLETQYF. The CDR3 DNA is TGTGCCAGCAGTGACCCGGGAAGCGGGAGTTTGGAGACCCAGTACTTC.

The rearrangement joins TRBV2 to TRBJ1-1, with TRBD1 identical over 9 bases. The trim removed 1 base at V and 0 bases at J, leaving 6 bases unmatched. Germline V CDR1 and CDR2: SNHLY, FYNNEI. The CDR3 loop spans 17 amino acids. CDR3 DNA: TGTGCCAGCAGTGAAGGAGACAGGGGGGCCATGAACACTGAAGCTTTCTTT. Translation gives CASSEGDRGAMNTEAFF.

V and J are TRBV28 and TRBJ2-3, with a weak D call TRBD2 (6 bases). Trimming pared 6 bases from V and 0 bases from J, leaving 13 bases between. The germline gives CDR1 MDHEN, CDR2 SYDVKM. CDR3 size: 15 residues. The CDR3 DNA is TGTGCCAGCAGCCAATGGCGGGGAAGCACAGATACGCAGTATTTT. This codes for CASSQWRGSTDTQYF.

The chain couples TRBV29-1 to TRBJ2-1; 8 bases agree with TRBD2. The V and J ends lost 4 bases and 0 bases, in that order; junction bases with no gene match: 8. CDR1 SQVTM and CDR2 ANQGSEA come from the germline V gene. This CDR3 has 16 residues. The CDR3 region is CSVGEGGTSSYNEQFF. In DNA form, the CDR3 reads TGCAGCGTTGGTGAGGGGGGGACTAGCTCCTACAATGAGCAGTTCTTC.

The CDR3 DNA reads as TGCGCCAGCAGCCCCCAGGGGAACTATGGCTACACCTTC. The encoded protein is CASSPQGNYGYTF. The chain uses TRBV10-2 and TRBJ1-2; tentatively, D is TRBD1 (6 bases). V was pared by 6 bases and J by 2 bases, with 10 bases between. This CDR3 is 13 amino acids long. CDR1 is WSHSY, CDR2 SAAADI, per germline.

This rearrangement joins TRBV11-1 to TRBJ2-7; weak D call: TRBD1 (6 bases). Trimming pared 1 base from V and 3 bases from J, leaving 13 bases between. The CDR3 runs to 15 residues. The germline CDR1 and CDR2 sequences are SGHAT and FQDESV (reference sequence). The CDR3 here is CASSLGWGTHYEQYF. CDR3 nucleotide sequence: TGTGCCAGCAGCTTAGGTTGGGGGACACACTACGAGCAGTACTTC.

Only one count was recorded for this clone. J is TRBJ2-5 and V is TRBV28; 12 bases fit TRBD2. This CDR3 has 16 residues. V dropped 3 bases and J dropped 4; count of bases not matched to a gene: 6. The germline V gene has CDR1 MDHEN and CDR2 SYDVKM. The CDR3 here is CASSFVASGRGETQYF. The CDR3 DNA sequence: TGTGCCAGCAGTTTTGTTGCTAGCGGGAGGGGAGAGACCCAGTACTTC.

The chain links TRBV30 to TRBJ2-5; D gene ambiguous. V was clipped by 4 bases and J by 0 bases, with 15 bases between them. Germline CDR1 and CDR2: GTSNPN and SVGIG (reference sequence). The CDR3 totals 15 residues. DNA for the CDR3: TGTGCCTGGAATCCCACTCGGTGGTACCAAGAGACCCAGTACTTC. Translating it yields CAWNPTRWYQETQYF.

The chain combines TRBV18 with TRBJ2-5; 7 nucleotides align to TRBD2. Germline CDR1 is KGHSH and CDR2 is LQKENI. The J segment lost 3 bases and the V segment lost 4 bases, leaving 5 bases of the junction unmatched. The CDR3 extends over 14 amino acids. The CDR3 loop reads CASSLSGPKETQYF. Written as DNA, the CDR3 is TGTGCCAGCTCACTTAGCGGGCCAAAAGAGACCCAGTACTTC. Full variable domain (remainder filled in from reference TRBV18 and TRBJ2-5): NAGVMQNPRHLVRRRGQEARLRCSPMKGHSHVYWYRQLPEEGLKFMVYLQKENIIDESGMPKERFSAEFPKEGPSILRIQQVVRGDSAAYFCASSLSGPKETQYFGPGTRLLVL.

The chain recombines TRBV30 with TRBJ1-6; D is uncertain. From germline, CDR1 is GTSNPN and CDR2 SVGIG (reference sequence). V was shortened by 5 bases and J by 0 bases, with 14 bases between the two germline ends. CDR3 length equals 16 residues. CDR3 sequence (DNA): TGTGCCTGGGCCGACAAGTCAAGCTCCTATAATTCACCCCTCCACTTT. Its translation: CAWADKSSSYNSPLHF.

The rearrangement joins TRBV5-1 to TRBJ2-7, with 11 bases fitting TRBD2. This CDR3 has 17 residues. The V segment lost 2 bases and the J segment 1 base; nucleotides outside the gene matches: 8. CDR1 is SGHRS and CDR2 is YFSETQ in the germline V gene. Here the CDR3 reads CASSFITSGGLSYEQYF. CDR3 sequence (DNA): TGCGCCAGCAGCTTTATCACTAGCGGGGGTCTATCCTACGAGCAGTACTTC.

This chain uses TRBV10-1 with TRBJ2-1; D gene uncertain. The CDR3 totals 19 residues. Trimming took 6 bases from V and 0 from J, leaving 24 bases between them. Germline V gene sequence: CDR1 WNHNN, CDR2 SYGVQD (reference sequence). The CDR3 sequence: CASSRWMTDASSSYNEQFF. For the CDR3, the DNA is TGCGCCAGCAGCAGATGGATGACGGATGCTAGTAGCTCCTACAATGAGCAGTTCTTC.

The chain combines TRBV28 with TRBJ2-7; TRBD2 agrees at 13 bases. Germline-derived CDR1 and CDR2 are MDHEN and SYDVKM. With 6 bases clipped from V and 7 bases from J, the junction kept 9 bases outside the gene matches. This CDR3 spans 15 amino acids. The CDR3 sequence is CASSPSTSGRWEQYF. Written as DNA, the CDR3 is TGTGCCAGCAGCCCCTCGACTAGCGGGAGGTGGGAGCAGTACTTC.

The chain uses TRBV7-2 and TRBJ1-4, with a tentative D call TRBD1 (6 bases). The germline CDR1 and CDR2 sequences are SGHTA and FQGNSA. The length of the CDR3 is 14 residues. Trimming removed 5 bases from V and 1 base from J, with 8 bases in between. The DNA for the CDR3 is TGTGCCAGCAGCCCCAGGGGAACTAATGAAAAACTGTTTTTT. It codes for CASSPRGTNEKLFF.

This chain links TRBV27 with TRBJ1-1; maybe TRBD1 (6 bases). Between the trimmed V and J ends, which lost 7 bases and 3 bases, there was a span of 15 bases. Per the germline V gene, CDR1 is MNHEY and CDR2 is SMNVEV (reference sequence). The CDR3 has 14 amino acids. CDR3 sequence (DNA): TGTGCCAGCATTCCCCGGGACACTTACACTGAAGCTTTCTTT. This sequence encodes CASIPRDTYTEAFF.

The chain links TRBV6-5 to TRBJ1-1; a weak D match, TRBD1 (6 bases). The CDR3 extends over 13 amino acids. V lost 6 bases to trimming and J lost 5 bases, with 13 bases between them. CDR1 is MNHEY and CDR2 is SVGAGI in the germline V gene. The CDR3 protein is CASSPGGRTEAFF. The CDR3 DNA is TGTGCCAGCAGCCCCGGGGGGCGGACTGAAGCTTTCTTT.

This chain links TRBV5-4 with TRBJ1-2; D remains ambiguous. The CDR3 covers 12 residues. Trimming stripped 7 bases from V and 3 bases from J, with 10 bases between. The germline CDR1 and CDR2 sequences are SGHNT and YYREEE (reference sequence). Here the CDR3 DNA reads TGTGCCAGCCAACGTGACTACTATGGCTACACCTTC. This encodes CASQRDYYGYTF.

The chain combines TRBV7-7 with TRBJ2-1; D remains ambiguous. The V gene lost 5 bases and the J gene lost 6 bases, with 14 bases spanning the gap. CDR3 length: 14 residues. CDR1 SSHAT and CDR2 FNYEAQ come from the germline V gene (reference sequence). The CDR3 sequence is CASSQLATFNEQFF. As DNA, the CDR3 is TGTGCCAGCAGCCAATTAGCCACCTTCAATGAGCAGTTCTTC.

This chain connects TRBV7-2 to TRBJ1-3; a possible D gene is TRBD1 (5 bases). Germline values: CDR1 SGHTA, CDR2 FQGNSA. The V end was cut by 3 bases, the J end by 4 bases, with 13 bases between. This CDR3 has 15 amino acids. CDR3 bases: TGTGCCAGCAGCTTTAGCAGGGCGACAGGAAACACCATATATTTT. Protein sequence: CASSFSRATGNTIYF.

The chain employs TRBV11-2 and TRBJ1-2, with 9 nucleotides matching TRBD1. The V and J ends lost 3 bases and 8 bases, in that order; junction bases with no gene match: 16. Germline V gene data show CDR1 as SGHAT and CDR2 as FQNNGV. This CDR3 contains 17 residues. Here the CDR3 DNA reads TGTGCCAGCAGCTTCATTCCGGGACAGGGCGTCGAAATAGGCTACACCTTC. It translates to CASSFIPGQGVEIGYTF.

This rearrangement joins TRBV4-2 to TRBJ2-3, with D perhaps TRBD2 (6 bases). The V and J ends lost 8 bases and 2 bases respectively, with 20 bases between them. The CDR3 totals 16 residues. Germline V gene data show CDR1 as LGHNA and CDR2 as YNFKEQ. The CDR3 DNA follows: TGTGCCAGCTGCCCTGTGGCGGGGCCCTACACAGATACGCAGTATTTT. Its translation is CASCPVAGPYTDTQYF.

The chain uses TRBV20-1 and TRBJ2-7; no reliable D call. The CDR3 contains 11 residues. CDR1 is DFQATT, CDR2 SNEGSKA, per germline (reference sequence). The V end was cut by 0 bases, the J end by 6 bases, with 6 bases between. The CDR3 region has the DNA TGCAGTGCTAGAGATATTTCCGAGCAGTACTTC. Translated, it gives CSARDISEQYF.